What follows are 27 T cell receptor beta chains derived from one specimen sequenced in a study of T cell repertoires in aging, cancer and after chemotherapy. TRB rearrangements spanning V, D and J were amplified using mixed TRB-A/B primers. TCRdb re-analysed the multiplex PCR reads in MiXCR, keeping a single row per CDR3 protein. The data contain some 1,200 distinct CDR3 sequences, under 40% of them singletons. Peripheral blood genomic DNA, not sorted cells or RNA, was the template. What was sequenced was blood. The receptors derive from a human donor with a solid tumor.

The rearrangement joins TRBV5-5 to TRBJ2-1; TRBD2 aligns across 13 bases. Germline lookup yields CDR1 SGHKS and CDR2 YYEKEE (reference sequence). V trimming: 2 bases; J trimming: 6 bases; junction bases outside the gene matches: 8. The CDR3 extends over 17 amino acids. The CDR3 sequence: CASSLTARLAGGNEQFF. The CDR3 bases are TGTGCCAGCAGCTTAACGGCTAGACTAGCGGGAGGCAATGAGCAGTTCTTC.

This clonotype was detected a few times. The J gene is TRBJ1-6, the V gene TRBV12-3 or TRBV12-4; 9 bases align to TRBD1. J was trimmed by 8 bases and V by 4 bases; bases with no gene match: 3. The CDR3 covers 14 residues. The CDR3 is CASSSRTGDSPLHF. The CDR3 coding sequence is TGTGCCAGCAGTTCAAGGACAGGGGATTCACCCCTCCACTTT.

For this clonotype: The junction does not match germline at one end; this may be a read error. The chain is built from TRBV19 and TRBJ1-6; no clear D gene. This CDR3 region has 15 residues. Germline lookup yields CDR1 LNHDA and CDR2 SQIVND (reference sequence). The CDR3 DNA is TGTACCAGTAGTATATCGAAGTTGCACGGTTCACCCCTCCACTTT. As protein: CTSSISKLHGSPLHF.

This clonotype is medium-sized. The J gene is TRBJ2-7, the V gene TRBV19; a weak D match, TRBD1 (6 bases). Trimming took off 5 bases at V and 5 bases at J, with 7 bases between the two ends. In germline, CDR1 is LNHDA, CDR2 SQIVND (reference sequence). The CDR3 totals 11 residues. CDR3 bases: TGTGCCAGTAGTCACAGGGACGAGCAGTACTTC. Its translation: CASSHRDEQYF.

There are a few counts of this clonotype. The V call is TRBV7-2, the J call TRBJ2-7, with 11 bases aligning to TRBD2. The CDR3 runs to 16 residues. Unmatched junction bases numbered 6, after V lost 0 bases and J lost 5 bases. CDR1 and CDR2 (germline): SGHTA, FQGNSA. This CDR3 reads CASSLAVAGGWHEQYF. DNA for the CDR3: TGTGCCAGCAGCTTAGCGGTAGCGGGGGGGTGGCACGAGCAGTACTTC.

By sample fraction, this clonotype is large (0.1 to 1%). The rearrangement links TRBV11-1 to TRBJ1-2, with a possible D match to TRBD1 (6 bases). Trimming shortened V by 6 bases and J by 4 bases, and 12 bases separated the two germline ends. This CDR3 is built from 13 residues. Germline loops: CDR1 SGHAT, CDR2 FQDESV (reference sequence). CDR3 nucleotides: TGTGCCAGCAGGTCTACAGGGTTCTATGGCTACACCTTC. Its translation: CASRSTGFYGYTF.

By sample fraction, this clonotype is large. The J gene is TRBJ2-3, the V gene TRBV20-1; 9 bases align to TRBD2. V trimming: 4 bases; J trimming: 0 bases; junction bases outside the gene matches: 8. Germline V lookup: CDR1 DFQATT, CDR2 SNEGSKA (reference sequence). CDR3 length equals 16 residues. In DNA, the CDR3 is TGCAGTGCTACCCCCCTAGCGGGGCCTAGCACAGATACGCAGTATTTT. Translating it yields CSATPLAGPSTDTQYF.

This chain joins TRBV5-4 and TRBJ2-5; D gene uncertain. Germline loops: CDR1 SGHNT, CDR2 YYREEE (reference sequence). The CDR3 length is 16 residues. V was pared by 0 bases and J by 5 bases, with 17 bases between. As DNA, the CDR3 is TGTGCCAGCAGCTTGGGACCTGTGGCAGCCCCCGAGACCCAGTACTTC. Residues: CASSLGPVAAPETQYF.

For this clonotype: A much larger clone lies a single base off, so this may be a read error. The genes are TRBV6-1 and TRBJ2-7, with TRBD2 matching over 11 bases. Germline V gene data show CDR1 as MNHNS and CDR2 as SASEGT. J lost 8 bases, V lost 3 bases, and 18 bases had no gene match. CDR3 size: 18 residues. The CDR3 reads CASSDGTGLAALYHKQYF. CDR3 nucleotide sequence: TGTGCCAGCAGTGATGGGACGGGACTAGCGGCCCTTTACCACAAGCAGTACTTC.

Judged by abundance, this clonotype is large. The rearrangement links TRBV7-6 to TRBJ2-7; the match to TRBD2 covers 7 bases. This CDR3 comprises 12 residues. The V segment lost 4 bases and the J segment 5 bases; nucleotides outside the gene matches: 2. Germline V gene data show CDR1 as SGHVS and CDR2 as FNYEAQ. DNA of the CDR3: TGTGCCAGCAGCTGGGGGAGGGACGAGCAGTACTTC. This encodes CASSWGRDEQYF.

The V and J genes are TRBV7-9 and TRBJ1-1; D is uncertain. Trimming left V 2 bases short and J 1 base short, with 8 bases between. The CDR3 consists of 14 residues. Germline CDR1 reads SEHNR; CDR2 reads FQNEAQ (reference sequence). CDR3 sequence (DNA): TGTGCCAGCAGCTTATGGCAGGCGAACACTGAAGCTTTCTTT. Translation gives CASSLWQANTEAFF.

In this sample, this clonotype is medium-sized. This chain joins TRBV13 and TRBJ1-1, with D uncertain. The germline gives CDR1 PRHDT, CDR2 FYEKMQ (reference sequence). The CDR3 is 13 residues long. V lost 0 bases and J 4 bases, leaving 6 bases between the germline ends. The CDR3 protein is CASSLGQTTEAFF. CDR3 sequence (DNA): TGTGCCAGCAGCTTAGGACAGACCACTGAAGCTTTCTTT. Variable domain in full (rest from reference TRBV13 and TRBJ1-1): AAGVIQSPRHLIKEKRETATLKCYPIPRHDTVYWYQQGPGQDPQFLISFYEKMQSDKGSIPDRFSAQQFSDYHSELNMSSLELGDSALYFCASSLGQTTEAFFGQGTRLTVV.

This CDR3 is CASSPSAGGSQPQHF. CDR3 DNA: TGTGCCAGCAGCCCATCGGCGGGGGGCTCTCAGCCCCAGCATTTT. The chain is built from TRBV5-5 and TRBJ1-5, with TRBD1 as a possible D gene (6 bases). The CDR3 covers 15 residues. The germline V gene encodes CDR1 SGHKS and CDR2 YYEKEE (reference sequence). Trimming stripped 4 bases from V and 6 bases from J, with 17 bases between.

The chain has TRBV18 and TRBJ2-2; D is possibly TRBD1 (6 bases). The V end was cut by 3 bases, the J end by 1 base, with 6 bases between. This CDR3 spans 14 amino acids. CDR1 and CDR2 from the germline V gene are KGHSH and LQKENI. The CDR3 nucleotides read TGTGCCAGCTCACCGGGACAGAACACCGGGGAGCTGTTTTTT. Protein: CASSPGQNTGELFF.

This clonotype is deemed medium-sized (0.01 to 0.1%). The genes are TRBV6-1 and TRBJ2-7; 11 nucleotides agree with TRBD2. CDR3 length: 18 amino acids. The trim removed 3 bases at V and 5 bases at J, leaving 15 bases unmatched. The germline V gene has CDR1 MNHNS and CDR2 SASEGT. As DNA, the CDR3 is TGTGCCAGCAGTGATGGGACGGGACTAGCGGCCCTTTACCACGAGCAGTACTTC. It yields the protein CASSDGTGLAALYHEQYF.

Concerning this clonotype itself: The junction departs from the called germline gene at one end, perhaps through a read error. The chain joins TRBV12-3 or TRBV12-4 to TRBJ2-3; TRBD2 agrees at 10 bases. The CDR3 contains 18 residues. The CDR3 region is CASSLVQRGGDETDTQYF. CDR3 nucleotide sequence: TGTGCCAGCAGCTTAGTACAGCGGGGGGGGGATGAAACAGATACGCAGTATTTT.

This chain uses TRBV20-1 with TRBJ2-3; 16 bases are shared with TRBD2. Germline V lookup: CDR1 DFQATT, CDR2 SNEGSKA (reference sequence). The CDR3 runs 18 residues. J was trimmed by 5 bases and V by 0 bases; bases with no gene match: 8. The CDR3 coding sequence is TGCAGTGCTAGAGATCCCGGGACTAGCGGGGGGGCCGTAGATACGCAGTATTTT. It is translated as CSARDPGTSGGAVDTQYF.

In its sample, this clonotype ranks as medium-sized (0.01 to 0.1%). V gene TRBV6-6 combines with J gene TRBJ1-6; D unresolved. The V end was cut by 0 bases, the J end by 0 bases, with 9 bases between. CDR3 length equals 17 residues. Germline assignment: CDR1 MNHNY and CDR2 SVGAGI (reference sequence). CDR3 amino acids: CASSYSASGSYNSPLHF. In nucleotides, the CDR3 is TGTGCCAGCAGTTACTCAGCCAGTGGCTCCTATAATTCACCCCTCCACTTT.

This clonotype was picked up a small number of times. The chain recombines TRBV2 with TRBJ2-7; D unclear. The CDR3 extends over 12 amino acids. CDR1 and CDR2 from the germline V gene are SNHLY and FYNNEI. V shed 9 bases and J shed 1 base, with 10 bases lying between them. CDR3 coding DNA: TGTGCCAGTTCAACGTATTCCTACGAGCAGTACTTC. This encodes CASSTYSYEQYF.

The chain is built from TRBV12-3 or TRBV12-4 and TRBJ1-4; TRBD1 might be the D (5 bases). This CDR3 comprises 13 residues. The ends were cut back, 6 bases at V and 7 bases at J, with 12 bases in the middle. The CDR3 protein is CASSRGLGEKLFF. As DNA, the CDR3 is TGTGCCAGCAGCCGGGGGTTGGGTGAAAAACTGTTTTTT.

This clonotype ranks as medium-sized. The chain links TRBV20-1 to TRBJ1-1; no firm D call. The germline CDR1 and CDR2 sequences are DFQATT and SNEGSKA (reference sequence). The CDR3 is 13 amino acids. The V end lost 0 bases, the J end lost 8 bases, and 13 bases lay between the germline ends. The CDR3 is CSARDLAGVEAFF. The CDR3 bases are TGCAGTGCTAGAGATCTAGCGGGCGTCGAAGCTTTCTTT.

This chain joins TRBV11-2 and TRBJ2-7, with D maybe TRBD1 (5 bases). Germline V gene data show CDR1 as SGHAT and CDR2 as FQNNGV. CDR3 length: 13 residues. V gave up 5 bases and J gave up 3 bases, with 11 bases separating them. Written as DNA, the CDR3 is TGTGCCAGCAGCCTACAGACAGACTACGAGCAGTACTTC. This codes for CASSLQTDYEQYF.

A word on this clonotype: This may come from a read error, since a much larger clone is one base off. The chain links TRBV6-6 to TRBJ1-6; no clear D. Germline V lookup: CDR1 MNHNY, CDR2 SVGAGI (reference sequence). V dropped 0 bases and J dropped 0 bases, with 9 bases sitting between them. This CDR3 is 17 amino acids long. The CDR3: CASSYSASSSYNSPLHF. The DNA of the CDR3 is TGTGCCAGCAGTTACTCAGCCAGTAGCTCCTATAATTCACCCCTCCACTTT.

Judged by abundance, this clonotype is hyperexpanded. V and J are TRBV30 and TRBJ1-1, with no clear D. Germline lookup yields CDR1 GTSNPN and CDR2 SVGIG (reference sequence). This CDR3 region has 11 residues. V gave up 4 bases and J gave up 2 bases, with 5 bases separating them. This CDR3 is CAWIFNTEAFF. The DNA for the CDR3 is TGTGCCTGGATCTTCAACACTGAAGCTTTCTTT.

This clonotype was counted between two and nine times. The rearrangement links TRBV5-5 to TRBJ2-6; the D is unclear. Germline V gives CDR1 SGHKS, CDR2 YYEKEE (reference sequence). This CDR3 has 15 residues. V shed 7 bases and J shed 0 bases, with 11 bases lying between them. CDR3 bases: TGTGCCAGCGTTCACATGAGCTCTGGGGCCAACGTCCTGACTTTC. The encoded protein is CASVHMSSGANVLTF.

The rearrangement uses TRBV13 and TRBJ1-1, with TRBD1 as a possible D gene (5 bases). The CDR3 is 13 residues long. V lost 3 bases to trimming and J lost 4 bases, with 9 bases between them. Germline V gene sequence: CDR1 PRHDT, CDR2 FYEKMQ (reference sequence). For the CDR3, the DNA is TGTGCCAGCAGCTTGGGCGGGGGCACTGAAGCTTTCTTT. Its protein product is CASSLGGGTEAFF. The full variable domain, rest sourced from reference TRBV13 and TRBJ1-1, is AAGVIQSPRHLIKEKRETATLKCYPIPRHDTVYWYQQGPGQDPQFLISFYEKMQSDKGSIPDRFSAQQFSDYHSELNMSSLELGDSALYFCASSLGGGTEAFFGQGTRLTVV.

Written as DNA, the CDR3 is TGTGCCAGCAGCTTGAGTACGGGCACAGATACGCAGTATTTT. It is translated as CASSLSTGTDTQYF. The chain is built from TRBV7-9 and TRBJ2-3; D gene unclear. This CDR3 comprises 14 residues. The germline V gene encodes CDR1 SEHNR and CDR2 FQNEAQ (reference sequence). Trimming removed 3 bases at V and 1 base at J, with 8 bases between.